A selection of T cell receptor beta chains follows, all from one sample in a study of CD8+CD57+ T cells in acquired aplastic anemia. TCRdb independently ran MiXCR on the reads; one entry per CDR3 protein. This sample yields 450,000 to 550,000 distinct CDR3 sequences, of which around 33% are seen a single time; 0.82% belongs to the top ten. Sequenced sample: sorted CD4+, CD8+, or CD8+CD57+ T cells (not recorded which) from PBMCs. The receptors originated from a human donor with aplastic anemia. The CDR3 runs from the conserved cysteine through the conserved F or W. A D gene is named only where the DNA matches it firmly. Rows give clone size only sometimes, using once, few, many, or a class for an expanded clone.

clone size	CDR3 length	V gene	D gene	J gene	CDR3 protein	CDR3 DNA
few	15	TRBV10-2	TRBD1	TRBJ2-1	CASRETGAPYNEQFF	TGCGCCAGCAGGGAGACAGGGGCCCCCTACAATGAGCAGTTCTTC
once	14	TRBV25-1	NA	TRBJ2-3	CASSNPGVLDTQYF	TGTGCCAGCAGTAATCCCGGGGTCTTAGATACGCAGTATTTT
NA	16	TRBV12-3/TRBV12-4	TRBD1	TRBJ2-7	CASSLPRTGVLSEQYF	TGTGCCAGCAGTCTCCCCCGGACAGGGGTTCTTAGCGAGCAGTACTTC
many	14	TRBV6-5	NA	TRBJ1-1	CASSSPGRNTEAFF	TGTGCCAGCAGCTCTCCCGGGAGGAACACTGAAGCTTTCTTT
many	17	TRBV20-1	NA	TRBJ1-2	CSASSLPRTTDNYGYTF	TGCAGTGCCTCTTCACTTCCCCGGACAACCGATAACTATGGCTACACCTTC
NA	13	TRBV20-1	NA	TRBJ1-1	CSAPRWGGTEAFF	TGCAGTGCCCCGAGGTGGGGGGGCACTGAAGCTTTCTTT
NA	19	TRBV11-2	NA	TRBJ1-4	CASSLGLGGAIRTNEKLFF	TGTGCCAGCAGCTTAGGTTTGGGCGGGGCTATTAGGACTAATGAAAAACTGTTTTTT
few	13	TRBV20-1	NA	TRBJ2-1	CSAQRITYNEQFF	TGCAGTGCGCAGCGGATTACCTACAATGAGCAGTTCTTC
NA	16	TRBV24-1	TRBD2	TRBJ2-5	CATSDFGSGSEETQYF	TGTGCCACCAGTGATTTTGGGAGCGGGAGTGAAGAGACCCAGTACTTC
NA	20	TRBV25-1	NA	TRBJ2-1	CASSPPRGLEPRGDYNEQFF	TGTGCCAGCAGTCCCCCCCGGGGACTCGAACCTCGCGGGGACTACAATGAGCAGTTCTTC
many	11	TRBV20-1	TRBD2	TRBJ2-7	CSASTSVEQYF	TGCAGTGCCTCTACTAGCGTTGAGCAGTACTTC
NA	15	TRBV5-1	NA	TRBJ2-3	CASSVNQEGTDTQYF	TGCGCCAGCAGCGTGAATCAGGAAGGGACAGATACGCAGTATTTT
many	10	TRBV7-9	NA	TRBJ2-1	CASSYSGQFF	TGTGCCAGCAGCTACTCCGGGCAGTTCTTC
NA	16	TRBV9	NA	TRBJ1-6	CASSVSEVSYNSPLHF	TGTGCCAGCAGCGTAAGCGAAGTTTCTTATAATTCACCCCTCCACTTT
NA	13	TRBV29-1	NA	TRBJ2-1	CSWGLERGNEQFF	TGCAGCTGGGGACTTGAGAGAGGCAATGAGCAGTTCTTC
NA	13	TRBV24-1	TRBD1	TRBJ2-5	CATRRDRDETQYF	TGTGCCACACGCCGGGACAGAGACGAGACCCAGTACTTC
many	13	TRBV15	TRBD1	TRBJ2-1	CATGTTGSNEQFF	TGTGCCACCGGGACGACAGGGAGTAATGAGCAGTTCTTC
few	16	TRBV4-2	TRBD1	TRBJ2-7	CASSKAPGQISYEQYF	TGTGCCAGCAGCAAAGCCCCGGGACAGATCTCCTACGAGCAGTACTTC
few	15	TRBV7-9	TRBD2	TRBJ2-5	CASSPWRGARETQYF	TGTGCCAGCAGTCCTTGGCGGGGGGCGCGGGAGACCCAGTACTTC
few	14	TRBV7-2	NA	TRBJ2-5	CASIHEGSQETQYF	TGTGCCAGCATTCATGAAGGCAGCCAAGAGACCCAGTACTTC
NA	17	TRBV25-1	NA	TRBJ1-6	CASSPQSNMGYNSPLHF	TGTGCCAGCTCACCACAAAGCAACATGGGGTATAATTCACCCCTCCACTTT
many	14	TRBV2	TRBD1	TRBJ2-4	CASSATGLDNIQYF	TGTGCCAGCAGCGCGACAGGGTTGGACAACATTCAGTACTTC
many	13	TRBV15	NA	TRBJ1-2	CATSRVQNYGYTF	TGTGCCACCAGCAGAGTACAGAACTATGGCTACACCTTC
NA	14	TRBV10-3	TRBD1	TRBJ1-1	CASSQGGAGTEAFF	TGTGCCAGCAGCCAGGGGGGGGCTGGGACTGAAGCTTTCTTT
few	16	TRBV20-1	TRBD2	TRBJ2-1	CSASDGGRGEYNEQFF	TGCAGTGCTAGTGATGGGGGGCGGGGGGAGTACAATGAGCAGTTCTTC
few	13	TRBV20-1	NA	TRBJ2-5	CSARVAPLGTQYF	TGCAGTGCTAGAGTCGCCCCCTTAGGGACCCAGTACTTC
NA	14	TRBV20-1	NA	TRBJ2-3	CSARDQRAGDTQYF	TGCAGTGCTAGAGATCAACGGGCCGGAGATACGCAGTATTTT
NA	15	TRBV7-2	NA	TRBJ2-5	CASSQSGTAQETQYF	TGTGCCAGCAGCCAGTCGGGGACGGCCCAAGAGACCCAGTACTTC